One sample yielded the 22 T cell receptor beta chains listed below, sequenced in a study of cytomegalovirus exposure and HLA in healthy donors. PCR primers comprised 60 Vbeta and 13 Jbeta primers. Profiled with immunoSEQ multiplex PCR; TCRdb holds only in-frame clones, not every one. The sample records about 150,000 clones, 70% to 85% being singletons. The specimen was PBMCs. The receptors here all came from a young man in good health and CMV-seronegative.

This clone was recorded only once. The J gene is TRBJ2-4, the V gene TRBV25-1; D perhaps matches TRBD2 (6 bases). There are 17 residues in the CDR3. Trimming cost V 2 bases and J 6 bases, with 20 bases left between them. Germline CDR1 is MGHDK and CDR2 is SYGVNS. CDR3 residues: CASSETRGREKGNIQYF. As DNA, the CDR3 is TGTGCCAGCAGTGAAACCCGCGGACGGGAGAAAGGAAACATTCAGTACTTC.

The chain has TRBV5-1 and TRBJ1-2; D is unclear. Between the trimmed V and J ends, which lost 5 bases and 1 base, there was a span of 18 bases. CDR3 length equals 16 residues. Germline V lookup: CDR1 SGHRS, CDR2 YFSETQ. As DNA, the CDR3 is TGCGCCAGCAGTGGAGGCGTGGGGAGGGATAACTATGGCTACACCTTC. This gives the protein CASSGGVGRDNYGYTF.

The chain recombines TRBV18 with TRBJ2-7; 7 bases are shared with TRBD1. With V trimmed by 3 bases and J by 4 bases, 6 bases remained unmatched. Germline assignment: CDR1 KGHSH and CDR2 LQKENI. The CDR3 totals 14 residues. This CDR3 reads CASSPQKTGYEQYF. The CDR3 DNA is TGTGCCAGCTCACCGCAGAAGACAGGGTACGAGCAGTACTTC.

The rearrangement uses TRBV4-3 and TRBJ1-1, with D uncertain. The CDR3 length is 15 residues. V was clipped by 0 bases and J by 0 bases, with 8 bases between them. The germline V gene encodes CDR1 LGHNA and CDR2 YSLEER. The CDR3 sequence: CASSQDSGVNTEAFF. CDR3 nucleotide sequence: TGCGCCAGCAGCCAAGATTCTGGAGTGAACACTGAAGCTTTCTTT.

The V and J genes are TRBV29-1 and TRBJ1-4, with a tentative D call TRBD1 (5 bases). The CDR3 contains 13 residues. Germline loops: CDR1 SQVTM, CDR2 ANQGSEA. Deletions cut 4 bases from V and 5 bases from J, with 11 bases between. The CDR3 DNA follows: TGCAGCGTTGGCGGGACTGGGAATGAAAAACTGTTTTTT. Its translation: CSVGGTGNEKLFF.

This chain joins TRBV5-1 and TRBJ2-5, with a tentative D call TRBD2 (5 bases). Germline-derived CDR1 and CDR2 are SGHRS and YFSETQ. Trimming stripped 0 bases from V and 5 bases from J, with 11 bases between. This CDR3 contains 14 residues. The CDR3 is CASSLEGRRETQYF. The CDR3 DNA is TGCGCCAGCAGCTTGGAAGGACGGAGGGAGACCCAGTACTTC.

The chain combines TRBV4-2 with TRBJ2-1; a possible D gene is TRBD1 (6 bases). This CDR3 region has 14 residues. The V gene lost 0 bases and the J gene lost 3 bases, with 6 bases spanning the gap. The germline V gene has CDR1 LGHNA and CDR2 YNFKEQ. CDR3 sequence: CASSQDRGYNEQFF. CDR3 DNA: TGTGCCAGCAGCCAAGACAGGGGCTACAATGAGCAGTTCTTC.

The V and J genes are TRBV28 and TRBJ2-7; D not resolved. The V gene's germline CDR1 is MDHEN and CDR2 SYDVKM. The CDR3 is 11 amino acids. Trimming left V 1 base short and J 7 bases short, with 5 bases between. CDR3 amino acids: CASSLSEEQYF. The CDR3 DNA follows: TGTGCCAGCAGTTTATCAGAAGAGCAGTACTTC. Drawing the rest from reference TRBV28 and TRBJ2-7, the complete variable domain is DVKVTQSSRYLVKRTGEKVFLECVQDMDHENMFWYRQDPGLGLRLIYFSYDVKMKEKGDIPEGYSVSREKKERFSLILESASTNQTSMYLCASSLSEEQYFGPGTRLTVT.

This sequence joins TRBV5-6 and TRBJ2-7; D may be TRBD1 (6 bases). V lost 4 bases, J lost 2 bases, and 10 bases lay in between. This CDR3 contains 13 residues. Germline V CDR1 and CDR2: SGHDT, YYEEEE. The DNA of the CDR3 is TGTGCCAGCAGCGTGGACAGAACCTACGAGCAGTACTTC. Translation gives CASSVDRTYEQYF.

This CDR3 reads CASSELLAGRGGEQFF. The DNA of the CDR3 is TGTGCCAGCAGTGAACTACTAGCGGGGAGGGGTGGTGAGCAGTTCTTC. This sequence joins TRBV6-1 and TRBJ2-1; 10 bases are shared with TRBD2. The V segment lost 2 bases and the J segment 9 bases; nucleotides outside the gene matches: 10. The length of the CDR3 is 16 residues. Germline loops: CDR1 MNHNS, CDR2 SASEGT.

Concerning this clone itself: Different DNA sequences within this sample yield the same CDR3. This chain connects TRBV5-6 to TRBJ1-1, with D uncertain. The V end lost 1 base, the J end lost 0 bases, and 7 bases lay between the germline ends. CDR1 and CDR2 (germline): SGHDT, YYEEEE. CDR3 length: 14 residues. CDR3 in amino acids: CASSLQSMNTEAFF. CDR3 in DNA: TGTGCCAGCAGCTTGCAGTCCATGAACACTGAAGCTTTCTTT.

This clone has a single count. This sequence joins TRBV19 and TRBJ2-2, with 7 bases that match TRBD2. This CDR3 is built from 13 residues. The junction had 4 bases not matched to a gene; V was cut back by 5 bases and J by 7 bases. Germline CDR1 LNHDA, CDR2 SQIVND (reference sequence). The CDR3 is CASSVRGGGELFF. CDR3 DNA sequence: TGTGCCAGTAGTGTCCGCGGGGGCGGGGAGCTGTTTTTT. Complete variable domain (other parts from reference TRBV19 and TRBJ2-2): DGGITQSPKYLFRKEGQNVTLSCEQNLNHDAMYWYRQDPGQGLRLIYYSQIVNDFQKGDIAEGYSVSREKKESFPLTVTSAQKNPTAFYLCASSVRGGGELFFGEGSRLTVL.

This clone has a handful of counts. This chain connects TRBV6-5 to TRBJ2-2; a possible D gene is TRBD1 (6 bases). CDR1 and CDR2 (germline): MNHEY, SVGAGI. The CDR3 has 16 residues. The V end lost 0 bases, the J end lost 4 bases, and 12 bases lay between the germline ends. The CDR3 sequence: CASSYSSRGGTGELFF. For the CDR3, the DNA is TGTGCCAGCAGTTACTCATCCAGGGGCGGCACCGGGGAGCTGTTTTTT.

J is TRBJ2-5 and V is TRBV11-3, with 9 positions matching TRBD2. J gave up 5 bases and V 1 base, and 5 bases lay outside the gene matches. The CDR3 spans 15 residues. CDR1 is SGHNT and CDR2 is YENEEA in the germline V gene. In DNA, the CDR3 is TGTGCCAGCAGCTTAGGAGCGGGGGGTGAGGAGACCCAGTACTTC. Translated: CASSLGAGGEETQYF.

This rearrangement joins TRBV2 to TRBJ2-7; possibly TRBD1 for D (5 bases). The germline V gene encodes CDR1 SNHLY and CDR2 FYNNEI. The CDR3 has 14 residues. V was pared by 7 bases and J by 3 bases, with 16 bases between. This CDR3 reads CASMSGQINYEQYF. For the CDR3, the DNA is TGTGCCAGCATGTCAGGGCAGATCAACTACGAGCAGTACTTC.

V and J are TRBV19 and TRBJ2-3, with 10 bases that match TRBD2. This CDR3 is built from 14 residues. Germline loops: CDR1 LNHDA, CDR2 SQIVND (reference sequence). J was trimmed by 5 bases and V by 9 bases; bases with no gene match: 8. CDR3 protein: CASSRLAGLDTQYF. Here the CDR3 DNA reads TGTGCCAGCAGTCGACTAGCGGGCCTAGATACGCAGTATTTT.

This clone was counted once. The chain combines TRBV9 with TRBJ2-3, with 8 nucleotides matching TRBD1. CDR1 is SGDLS and CDR2 is YYNGEE in the germline V gene. The CDR3 is 13 residues long. Trimming took 3 bases from V and 3 from J; bases not matched to a gene: 0. The chain's CDR3 is CASSGDRTDTQYF. In nucleotides, the CDR3 is TGTGCCAGCAGCGGGGACAGGACAGATACGCAGTATTTT. The full variable domain, completed using reference TRBV9 and TRBJ2-3, is DSGVTQTPKHLITATGQRVTLRCSPRSGDLSVYWYQQSLDQGLQFLIQYYNGEERAKGNILERFSAQQFPDLHSELNLSSLELGDSALYFCASSGDRTDTQYFGPGTRLTVL.

The sample holds a few counts of this clone. V is TRBV28 and J is TRBJ2-5; 14 positions match TRBD2. CDR1 and CDR2 from the germline V gene are MDHEN and SYDVKM. Unmatched junction bases numbered 8, after V lost 6 bases and J lost 5 bases. The CDR3 has 16 residues. CDR3 coding DNA: TGTGCCAGCAGCTTGAGACTAGCGGGGGGGTCTGAGACCCAGTACTTC. Encoded protein: CASSLRLAGGSETQYF.

The V call is TRBV7-3, the J call TRBJ2-1; D is undetermined. This CDR3 spans 13 amino acids. Per the germline V gene, CDR1 is SGHTA and CDR2 is FQGTGA. The V end lost 5 bases, the J end lost 4 bases, and 9 bases lay between the germline ends. This chain's CDR3 is CASSGGSYNEQFF. The CDR3 DNA sequence: TGTGCCAGCAGCGGCGGCAGTTACAATGAGCAGTTCTTC. The full variable domain, rest sourced from reference TRBV7-3 and TRBJ2-1, is GAGVSQTPSNKVTEKGKYVELRCDPISGHTALYWYRQSLGQGPEFLIYFQGTGAADDSGLPNDRFFAVRPEGSVSTLKIQRTERGDSAVYLCASSGGSYNEQFFGPGTRLTVL.

This clone was counted only a few times. The chain couples TRBV14 to TRBJ2-7; TRBD2 might be the D (6 bases). V was shortened by 2 bases and J by 0 bases, with 11 bases between the two germline ends. The CDR3 is made up of 15 amino acids. Germline CDR1 and CDR2: SGHDN and FVKESK. CDR3 nucleotides: TGTGCCAGCAGCCAATCCCGGGGGAGCTCCTACGAGCAGTACTTC. This sequence encodes CASSQSRGSSYEQYF.

This chain joins TRBV29-1 and TRBJ2-3, with TRBD1 matching 7 bases. This CDR3 is 13 amino acids long. Germline CDR1 SQVTM, CDR2 ANQGSEA. V shed 7 bases, J shed 0 bases, and the junction held 4 bases outside the gene matches. CDR3: CSARQGSTDTQYF. CDR3 nucleotides: TGCAGCGCTAGACAGGGAAGCACAGATACGCAGTATTTT.

The chain uses TRBV5-1 and TRBJ1-6; D gene uncertain. CDR3 size: 15 residues. Trimming took off 7 bases at V and 0 bases at J, with 11 bases between the two ends. Germline assignment: CDR1 SGHRS and CDR2 YFSETQ. The CDR3 sequence is CASGEGSSYNSPLHF. The CDR3 bases are TGCGCCAGCGGGGAAGGGAGCTCCTATAATTCACCCCTCCACTTT.